Each of the 21 T cell receptor beta chains below was sequenced from the same sample in a study of T-cell reconstitution after alpha-beta-depleted transplantation in children (dated by TCRdb to 2016 to 2018). Library preparation employed PCR. These reads were obtained on an Illumina HiSeq 2500. TCR library preparation used molecular barcoding, with unique molecular identifiers applied to normalize quantification of the TCRbeta repertoire. TCRdb reanalyzed the raw reads on its own, using fastp at Q25 for trimming and MiXCR for clone calling, and kept in-frame beta chains. One record per CDR3 amino acid sequence lists the most common genes and DNA. In this sample the table shows under 350,000 distinct CDR3 sequences, over 8% of which occur a single time. The leading ten clones occupy 10% of the sample. Sequencing was performed on PBMCs from the stem cell graft donor, taken from the stem cell graft. The receptors were gathered from a human donor who donated a stem cell graft to a child with SCID.

This clonotype was seen repeatedly, ten times or more. The chain employs TRBV12-3 or TRBV12-4 and TRBJ1-5; no clear D. There are 13 residues in the CDR3. Trimming cost V 2 bases and J 5 bases, with 7 bases left between them. The CDR3 DNA reads as TGTGCCAGCAGTTTAAGCAGATATCAGCCCCAGCATTTT. Translating gives CASSLSRYQPQHF.

This clonotype was seen more than once but under ten times. The J gene is TRBJ2-3, the V gene TRBV6-5, with D tentatively TRBD1 (5 bases). Per germline, CDR1 MNHEY and CDR2 SVGAGI. V was pared by 6 bases and J by 1 base, with 11 bases between. CDR3 length: 14 amino acids. This chain's CDR3 is CASSYGHGTDTQYF. The CDR3 DNA is TGTGCCAGCAGCTACGGACACGGCACAGATACGCAGTATTTT.

The chain recombines TRBV2 with TRBJ2-5, with D tentatively TRBD2 (6 bases). Trimming cost V 6 bases and J 2 bases, with 13 bases left between them. The germline V gene has CDR1 SNHLY and CDR2 FYNNEI. This CDR3 is built from 14 residues. CDR3 bases: TGTGCCAGCAGCTACCGGGACTTACAAGAGACCCAGTACTTC. It codes for CASSYRDLQETQYF.

Many counts were recorded for this clonotype. V and J are TRBV6-1 and TRBJ2-1, with TRBD2 matching over 12 bases. The V segment lost 6 bases and the J segment 7 bases; nucleotides outside the gene matches: 4. The CDR3 has 14 residues. Germline-derived CDR1 and CDR2 are MNHNS and SASEGT. The CDR3 spells CASSASGGGNEQFF. The CDR3 bases are TGTGCCAGCAGCGCTAGCGGGGGGGGGAATGAGCAGTTCTTC.

There are many counts of this clonotype. The CDR3 DNA reads TGCGCCACCGGACAGGGGTCCAGCTCCTACAATGAGCAGTTCTTC. This translates into CATGQGSSSYNEQFF. This chain links TRBV4-1 with TRBJ2-1; 9 nucleotides agree with TRBD1. This CDR3 comprises 15 residues. The germline V gene has CDR1 MGHRA and CDR2 YSYEKL. V was clipped by 10 bases and J by 0 bases; unmatched bases: 7.

This clonotype was detected many times. J is TRBJ2-1 and V is TRBV20-1; 9 nucleotides agree with TRBD2. The trim removed 4 bases at V and 6 bases at J, leaving 10 bases unmatched. The CDR3 contains 15 residues. The germline V gene has CDR1 DFQATT and CDR2 SNEGSKA (reference sequence). Here the CDR3 reads CSATTGTSPANEQFF. CDR3 in DNA: TGCAGTGCTACAACCGGGACTAGCCCGGCCAATGAGCAGTTCTTC.

The rearrangement joins TRBV5-6 to TRBJ1-2, with 7 bases that match TRBD1. The CDR3 contains 12 residues. Germline V gives CDR1 SGHDT, CDR2 YYEEEE. V was pared by 7 bases and J by 4 bases, with 4 bases of the junction left unmatched. DNA of the CDR3: TGTGCCAGCGCGGGACAGACCTATGGCTACACCTTC. Translated, it gives CASAGQTYGYTF.

The chain employs TRBV3-1 and TRBJ2-5; D unresolved. The CDR3 totals 12 residues. Germline V gene sequence: CDR1 LGHDT, CDR2 YNNKEL (reference sequence). Trimming took 0 bases from V and 5 from J, leaving 4 bases between them. The CDR3 DNA is TGTGCCAGCAGCCAAGAAGGGGAGACCCAGTACTTC. Protein product: CASSQEGETQYF.

A note on this clonotype: Given a much more abundant clone one base away, this may be a read error. The chain combines TRBV27 with TRBJ2-1, with D tentatively TRBD1 (5 bases). This CDR3 spans 15 amino acids. Germline V gene sequence: CDR1 MNHEY, CDR2 SMNVEV (reference sequence). With 0 bases removed from V and 12 bases from J, the gap between germline ends came to 18 bases. CDR3 in amino acids: CASSLSITGSGVQFF. The CDR3 DNA is TGTGCCAGCAGTTTATCGATAACAGGTTCGGGTGTGCAGTTCTTC.

This clonotype was counted only a few times. The rearrangement uses TRBV5-1 and TRBJ2-3; perhaps TRBD1 as D (5 bases). This CDR3 is 15 amino acids long. The germline gives CDR1 SGHRS, CDR2 YFSETQ. Trimming took off 7 bases at V and 3 bases at J, with 18 bases between the two ends. The CDR3 loop is CASCPLATVTDTQYF. The CDR3 nucleotides are TGCGCCAGCTGTCCTCTGGCGACAGTGACAGATACGCAGTATTTT.

The chain links TRBV4-1 to TRBJ2-7; 10 bases agree with TRBD1. There are 15 residues in the CDR3. The V and J ends lost 1 base and 5 bases, in that order; junction bases with no gene match: 5. Germline V gene data show CDR1 as MGHRA and CDR2 as YSYEKL. The CDR3 DNA sequence: TGCGCCAGCAGCCAAGTCGGGACAGGGGTTCACGAGCAGTACTTC. This gives the protein CASSQVGTGVHEQYF.

Only a few counts were recorded for this clonotype. The chain uses TRBV20-1 and TRBJ2-3; 9 bases are shared with TRBD2. V dropped 5 bases and J dropped 1; count of bases not matched to a gene: 4. CDR1 and CDR2 (germline): DFQATT, SNEGSKA (reference sequence). The CDR3 spans 14 residues. The CDR3 is CSAHSGGRTDTQYF. CDR3 coding DNA: TGCAGTGCTCATAGCGGGGGCCGCACAGATACGCAGTATTTT.

Turning to this clonotype: A much larger clone is a single base away; this may be a read error. This chain joins TRBV5-1 and TRBJ2-3, with TRBD2 identical over 7 bases. The germline V gene has CDR1 SGHRS and CDR2 YFSETQ. This CDR3 comprises 14 residues. In nucleotides, the CDR3 is TGCGACAGCAGCTTTAAAGCGGGGCCAGATACGCAGTATTTT. Protein sequence: CDSSFKAGPDTQYF.

The chain is built from TRBV9 and TRBJ2-1, with 7 bases that match TRBD2. After removal of 0 bases from V and 3 bases from J, the junction contained 6 bases not matched to a gene. Germline V lookup: CDR1 SGDLS, CDR2 YYNGEE. This CDR3 region has 16 residues. CDR3 in amino acids: CASSVATCGGYNEQFF. The DNA for the CDR3 is TGTGCCAGCAGCGTAGCTACTTGCGGGGGCTACAATGAGCAGTTCTTC.

This clonotype has ten or more counts. V gene TRBV25-1 combines with J gene TRBJ1-6; D uncertain. V was pared by 3 bases and J by 10 bases, with 10 bases between. This CDR3 has 13 residues. The V gene's germline CDR1 is MGHDK and CDR2 SYGVNS. The CDR3 sequence: CASSDAASSPLHF. The DNA of the CDR3 is TGTGCCAGCAGTGACGCCGCTAGCTCACCCCTCCACTTT. The full variable domain, with the rest looked up from reference TRBV25-1 and TRBJ1-6, is EADIYQTPRYLVIGTGKKITLECSQTMGHDKMYWYQQDPGMELHLIHYSYGVNSTEKGDLSSESTVSRIRTEHFPLTLESARPSHTSQYLCASSDAASSPLHFGNGTRLTVT.

This rearrangement joins TRBV5-1 to TRBJ2-3; D may correspond to TRBD1 or TRBD2 (5 bases each). Germline assignment: CDR1 SGHRS and CDR2 YFSETQ. The germline V and J ends were trimmed by 1 base and 6 bases, with 9 bases remaining between them. The CDR3 contains 13 residues. This chain's CDR3 is CASSLNGADTQYF. CDR3 coding DNA: TGCGCCAGCAGCTTGAACGGGGCTGATACGCAGTATTTT. The entire variable domain, with the rest obtained from reference TRBV5-1 and TRBJ2-3, is as follows: KAGVTQTPRYLIKTRGQQVTLSCSPISGHRSVSWYQQTPGQGLQFLFEYFSETQRNKGNFPGRFSGRQFSNSRSEMNVSTLELGDSALYLCASSLNGADTQYFGPGTRLTVL.

This chain uses TRBV7-3 with TRBJ2-3; D is possibly TRBD1 (5 bases). Germline V gives CDR1 SGHTA, CDR2 FQGTGA. The V and J ends lost 4 bases and 6 bases respectively, with 11 bases between them. The CDR3 length is 13 residues. DNA for the CDR3: TGTGCCAGCAGCTCCAGGGCCGGGGATACGCAGTATTTT. Translated, it gives CASSSRAGDTQYF.

In the case of this clonotype: The junction departs from the called germline gene at one end, perhaps through a read error. The J gene is TRBJ1-6, the V gene TRBV3-1; D not certain. Germline V gives CDR1 LGHDT, CDR2 YNNKEL (reference sequence). The CDR3 is 16 amino acids. The CDR3 DNA reads as TGTGCCATCAGCCCTGGGCTCCTCTGCGGCAATTCACCCCTCCACTTT. This encodes CAISPGLLCGNSPLHF.

The V call is TRBV12-3 or TRBV12-4, the J call TRBJ2-7, with 8 bases identical to TRBD1. The CDR3 has 12 residues. The V and J ends lost 5 bases and 6 bases, in that order; junction bases with no gene match: 3. CDR3 nucleotide sequence: TGTGCCAGCAGTCATCAGGGGGCCGAGCAGTACTTC. It encodes CASSHQGAEQYF.

The V and J genes are TRBV28 and TRBJ1-4; D uncertain. The CDR3 loop spans 17 amino acids. Deletions cut 5 bases from V and 0 bases from J, with 16 bases between. Germline CDR1 is MDHEN and CDR2 is SYDVKM. Written as DNA, the CDR3 is TGTGCCAGCAGTCGACGGAACCGGGATGCAACTAATGAAAAACTGTTTTTT. Its protein is CASSRRNRDATNEKLFF.

V usage is TRBV10-3 and J usage is TRBJ2-3; the D gene is possibly TRBD1 (6 bases). The V end was cut by 6 bases, the J end by 6 bases, with 16 bases between. Germline V gene sequence: CDR1 ENHRY, CDR2 SYGVKD. This CDR3 comprises 14 residues. CDR3 protein: CAIRGDNPADTQYF. The CDR3 nucleotides are TGTGCCATCAGAGGGGACAACCCCGCGGATACGCAGTATTTT.